This T cell receptor (beta chain) was found in a study of blood T cell repertoires in COVID-19. The CDR3 runs to 13 residues. The germline V and J ends were trimmed by 5 bases and 0 bases, with 6 bases remaining between them. Germline V gene lookup returns CDR1 KGHSH and CDR2 LQKENI. In the authors' workflow: Cell counts per sample came from amplifying reference gene primers. The protocol was immunoSEQ multiplex PCR, while the TCRdb copy is restricted to in-frame clones and leaves out a portion. That table supplies the V and J calls and clone size; D and trimming were determined from the DNA. The sample yields around 300,000 clones, 90% seen once. This clone has a single count. Other nucleotide sequences from this sample produce the same CDR3. The cohort comprised adults aged about 18 to 90 years residing in about two dozen US areas. Allocation to cohorts depended on clinical history reported by the participants.

The TCR sequence derives from a woman in her late teens or twenties with acute COVID-19. What was sequenced was PBMCs or T cells enriched from blood (not recorded which). This chain joins TRBV18 and TRBJ2-3; a possible D gene is TRBD2 (5 bases). This CDR3 is CASSGGSTDTQYF. The DNA for the CDR3 is TGTGCCAGCTCAGGCGGGAGCACAGATACGCAGTATTTT.